This T cell receptor (beta chain) originates from a study of OX40 agonist ivuxolimab in advanced cancers. On the study more broadly: Dose-escalation cases comprised hepatocellular carcinoma, melanoma, renal cell or head and neck cancer. Study results and caveats: In general, CD8+ T cells held more expanded clones than CD4+ did, on average. There was clonal expansion of CD4+ and CD8+ blood T cells by week 6 at 0.1 to 3.0 mg/kg.

Method: immunoSEQ multiplex PCR; TCRdb's copy keeps in-frame clones and lacks some. The sample lists around 100,000 clones; 87% were seen once. Germline lookup yields CDR1 SGHTA and CDR2 FQGNSA. Germline trimming cut 1 base from V and 1 base from J; bases unmatched to any gene: 8. The CDR3 is 17 residues long. With regard to this clone: Its specificity is unknown.

J is TRBJ2-5 and V is TRBV7-2; 8 nucleotides match TRBD2. The specimen was CD4+ or CD8+ T cells sorted from blood, collected in a trial of the OX40 agonist ivuxolimab. This sequence was found in an adult with an advanced solid tumor such as melanoma, head and neck, liver or kidney cancer. The CDR3 spells CASSLGDAGGSQETQYF. In DNA form, the CDR3 reads TGTGCCAGCAGCTTAGGGGATGCGGGAGGATCCCAAGAGACCCAGTACTTC.